The 12 T cell receptor beta chains below all came from one sample that was sequenced in a study of T cell responses to AZD1222 COVID-19 vaccine. Data came from immunoSEQ multiplex PCR; TCRdb stores just in-frame clones and leaves some out. In the table there are 130,000 or so clones, 85% to 95% of which are singletons. The sequences come from peripheral blood, collected on day 0 of AZD1222 vaccination. These receptors were obtained from an adult in good health.

This chain connects TRBV19 to TRBJ1-1, with 9 bases lining up with TRBD1. V shed 3 bases and J 2 bases; nucleotides not matched to a gene: 1. CDR3 size: 14 residues. The germline V gene has CDR1 LNHDA and CDR2 SQIVND (reference sequence). The CDR3 DNA sequence: TGTGCCAGTAGTATGGACAGGGGTAACACTGAAGCTTTCTTT. Its translation is CASSMDRGNTEAFF.

The chain is built from TRBV19 and TRBJ1-5, with 9 bases aligning to TRBD1. Germline assignment: CDR1 LNHDA and CDR2 SQIVND (reference sequence). This CDR3 contains 15 residues. V lost 6 bases and J lost 6; bases outside the gene matches: 9. The CDR3 loop reads CASRQGAYQGQPQHF. The CDR3, as DNA: TGTGCCAGTAGACAGGGGGCGTATCAAGGTCAGCCCCAGCATTTT.

This rearrangement joins TRBV6-5 to TRBJ1-2; D may be TRBD1 (5 bases). This CDR3 spans 14 amino acids. Germline V gene data show CDR1 as MNHEY and CDR2 as SVGAGI. V gave up 0 bases and J gave up 4 bases, with 9 bases separating them. DNA of the CDR3: TGTGCCAGCAGTTACTCTGGGGCGAGCTATGGCTACACCTTC. Its protein is CASSYSGASYGYTF.

The rearrangement links TRBV11-3 to TRBJ2-1; 9 bases agree with TRBD2. The V gene end was trimmed by 4 bases and the J gene end by 4 bases; junction bases not matched to a gene: 5. In germline, CDR1 is SGHNT, CDR2 YENEEA. This CDR3 region has 15 residues. The CDR3 loop reads CASSSRTSEYNEQFF. The CDR3 nucleotides are TGTGCCAGCAGCTCCCGGACTAGCGAATACAATGAGCAGTTCTTC.

The chain has TRBV14 and TRBJ1-5, with TRBD1 identical over 9 bases. From germline, CDR1 is SGHDN and CDR2 FVKESK. V lost 0 bases and J lost 3; bases outside the gene matches: 9. The CDR3 loop spans 18 amino acids. The CDR3 is CASSQDAQGQGNNQPQHF. CDR3 nucleotides: TGTGCCAGCAGCCAAGATGCCCAAGGACAGGGGAACAATCAGCCCCAGCATTTT.

The chain uses TRBV9 and TRBJ1-2, with D possibly matching TRBD1 (5 bases). CDR1 SGDLS and CDR2 YYNGEE come from the germline V gene. Deletions cut 3 bases from V and 0 bases from J, with 18 bases between. This CDR3 has 17 amino acids. The CDR3 bases are TGTGCCAGCAGCGCCTCAGGGACGGCTCAACCTAACTATGGCTACACCTTC. The encoded protein is CASSASGTAQPNYGYTF.

The chain carries TRBV12-3 or TRBV12-4 and TRBJ1-2; D unclear. Trimming removed 4 bases from V and 2 bases from J, with 8 bases in between. This CDR3 has 13 residues. CDR3 protein: CASSWTGNYGYTF. As DNA, the CDR3 is TGTGCCAGCAGTTGGACTGGGAACTATGGCTACACCTTC.

J is TRBJ1-1 and V is TRBV14, with D maybe TRBD1 (6 bases). The CDR3 contains 12 residues. The germline CDR1 and CDR2 sequences are SGHDN and FVKESK. The V and J ends lost 1 base and 8 bases respectively, with 8 bases between them. CDR3 nucleotides: TGTGCCAGCAGCCAAGGGGGGGCGGAAGCTTTCTTT. Encoded protein: CASSQGGAEAFF. The full variable domain, its missing parts supplied by reference TRBV14 and TRBJ1-1, is EAGVTQFPSHSVIEKGQTVTLRCDPISGHDNLYWYRRVMGKEIKFLLHFVKESKQDESGMPNNRFLAERTGGTYSTLKVQPAELEDSGVYFCASSQGGAEAFFGQGTRLTVV.

This chain connects TRBV30 to TRBJ1-3; no definite D call. The CDR3 extends over 12 amino acids. Per germline, CDR1 GTSNPN and CDR2 SVGIG (reference sequence). The CDR3: CASTLSGNTIYF. As DNA, the CDR3 is TGTGCTTCAACCCTCTCTGGAAACACCATATATTTT.

The chain carries TRBV6-5 and TRBJ1-1; D perhaps matches TRBD1 (6 bases). Between the trimmed V and J ends, which lost 6 bases and 2 bases, there was a span of 13 bases. The CDR3 totals 14 residues. Germline loops: CDR1 MNHEY, CDR2 SVGAGI. Written as DNA, the CDR3 is TGTGCCAGCAGCCCCGGACAGTTAAACACTGAAGCTTTCTTT. Its protein is CASSPGQLNTEAFF.

This clone has only one observation. This sequence joins TRBV7-5 and TRBJ2-7; TRBD2 reflects the table's D call only, with no check against the DNA. TRBV7-5 is recorded as a pseudogene. The length of the CDR3 is 17 residues. The CDR3 reads CARSLGRRGAQSYEQYF. For the CDR3, the DNA is TGTGCCAGAAGCTTAGGGCGGCGGGGGGCTCAATCCTACGAGCAGTACTTC.

The chain couples TRBV11-2 to TRBJ2-3; tentatively, D is TRBD2 (6 bases). This CDR3 has 15 amino acids. In germline, CDR1 is SGHAT, CDR2 FQNNGV. Trimming left V 0 bases short and J 4 bases short, with 11 bases between. The CDR3 loop is CASSLDAGYADTQYF. Here the CDR3 DNA reads TGTGCCAGCAGCTTAGACGCGGGATACGCAGATACGCAGTATTTT.